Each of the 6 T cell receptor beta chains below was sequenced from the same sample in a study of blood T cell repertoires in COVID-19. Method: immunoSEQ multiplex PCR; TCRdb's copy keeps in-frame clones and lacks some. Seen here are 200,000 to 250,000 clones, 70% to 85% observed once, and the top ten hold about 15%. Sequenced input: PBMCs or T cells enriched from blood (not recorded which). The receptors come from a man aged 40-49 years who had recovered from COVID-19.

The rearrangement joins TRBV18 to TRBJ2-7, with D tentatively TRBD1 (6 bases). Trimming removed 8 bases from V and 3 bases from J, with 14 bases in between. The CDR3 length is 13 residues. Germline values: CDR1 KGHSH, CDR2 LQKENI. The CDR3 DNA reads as TGTGCCAGCGCCCGGGACATTTTCTACGAGCAGTACTTC. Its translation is CASARDIFYEQYF.

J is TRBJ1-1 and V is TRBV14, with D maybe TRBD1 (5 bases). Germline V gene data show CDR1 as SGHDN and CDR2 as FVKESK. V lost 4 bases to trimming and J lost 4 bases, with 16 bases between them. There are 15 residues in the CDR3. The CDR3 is CASSPRVTVSTEAFF. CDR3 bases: TGTGCCAGCAGCCCGAGAGTGACAGTTAGCACTGAAGCTTTCTTT.

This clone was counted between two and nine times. Here the CDR3 reads CAIRGQGGEVAEAFF. The CDR3 DNA is TGTGCCATCAGAGGACAGGGGGGTGAGGTAGCTGAAGCTTTCTTT. The chain uses TRBV10-3 and TRBJ1-1; TRBD1 matches 10 bases. This CDR3 is built from 15 residues. With 6 bases clipped from V and 6 bases from J, the junction kept 10 bases outside the gene matches. Germline loops: CDR1 ENHRY, CDR2 SYGVKD.

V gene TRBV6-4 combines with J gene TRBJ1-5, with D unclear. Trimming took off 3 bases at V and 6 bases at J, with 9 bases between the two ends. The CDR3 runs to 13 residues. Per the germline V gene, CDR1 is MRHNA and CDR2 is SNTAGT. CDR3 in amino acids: CASSESGIQPQHF. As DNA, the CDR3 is TGTGCCAGCAGTGAGTCCGGGATTCAGCCCCAGCATTTT.

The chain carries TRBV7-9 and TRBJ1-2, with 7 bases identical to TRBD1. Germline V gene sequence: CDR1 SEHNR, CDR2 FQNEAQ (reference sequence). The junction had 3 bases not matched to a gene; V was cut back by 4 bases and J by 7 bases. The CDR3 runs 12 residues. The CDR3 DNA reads TGTGCCAGCAGCTCAGGGGGGAGTGGCTACACCTTC. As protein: CASSSGGSGYTF.

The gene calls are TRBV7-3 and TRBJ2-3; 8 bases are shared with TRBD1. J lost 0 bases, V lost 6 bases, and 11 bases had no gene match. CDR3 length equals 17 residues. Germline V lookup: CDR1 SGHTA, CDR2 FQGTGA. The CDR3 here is CASRGQRDRSSTDTQYF. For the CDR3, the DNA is TGTGCCAGCAGGGGCCAAAGGGACAGGTCTAGCACAGATACGCAGTATTTT.